The 24 T cell receptor beta chains below come from one sample, sequenced in a study of OX40 agonist ivuxolimab in advanced cancers. Measured with immunoSEQ multiplex PCR; TCRdb has only the in-frame clones, and not every one. The sample records about 58,000 clones, 65% to 85% being singletons. Source: CD4+ or CD8+ T cells sorted from blood, taken in a trial of the OX40 agonist ivuxolimab. These receptors all stem from an adult with an advanced solid tumor such as melanoma, head and neck, liver or kidney cancer.

This clone came up a few times. The J gene is TRBJ1-2, the V gene TRBV13; D call uncertain. Trimming cost V 8 bases and J 3 bases, with 13 bases left between them. The germline CDR1 and CDR2 sequences are PRHDT and FYEKMQ (reference sequence). CDR3 length: 13 residues. The chain's CDR3 is CASALQRYYGYTF. DNA for the CDR3: TGTGCCAGCGCACTACAGCGATACTATGGCTACACCTTC.

There are a few counts of this clone. The sample contains more than one DNA sequence encoding this CDR3. The J gene is TRBJ2-2, the V gene TRBV5-1; 10 bases agree with TRBD2. The junction had 14 bases not matched to a gene; V was cut back by 6 bases and J by 6 bases. CDR1 SGHRS and CDR2 YFSETQ come from the germline V gene. The length of the CDR3 is 17 residues. The CDR3 protein is CASTRPIAGGFAGELFF. The DNA of the CDR3 is TGCGCCAGCACACGACCTATAGCGGGGGGTTTTGCCGGGGAGCTGTTTTTT.

This chain uses TRBV9 with TRBJ1-3; tentative D call: TRBD1 (5 bases). The CDR3 is 15 amino acids. CDR1 is SGDLS and CDR2 is YYNGEE in the germline V gene. Trimming stripped 5 bases from V and 0 bases from J, with 12 bases between. The CDR3, as DNA: TGTGCCAGCAGTGAACAGGACCTCTCTGGAAACACCATATATTTT. Its translation: CASSEQDLSGNTIYF.

This clone was found a few times. The chain recombines TRBV18 with TRBJ2-6; D unresolved. CDR1 and CDR2 from the germline V gene are KGHSH and LQKENI. Deletions cut 6 bases from V and 1 base from J, with 7 bases between. The CDR3 spans 14 residues. CDR3 in amino acids: CASSRDSGANVLTF. CDR3 bases: TGTGCCAGCTCTCGCGATTCTGGGGCCAACGTCCTGACTTTC. The variable domain in full, completed from reference TRBV18 and TRBJ2-6, reads NAGVMQNPRHLVRRRGQEARLRCSPMKGHSHVYWYRQLPEEGLKFMVYLQKENIIDESGMPKERFSAEFPKEGPSILRIQQVVRGDSAAYFCASSRDSGANVLTFGAGSRLTVL.

This sequence joins TRBV4-2 and TRBJ2-1, with 11 nucleotides matching TRBD2. Germline CDR1 and CDR2: LGHNA and YNFKEQ. CDR3 size: 15 residues. J gave up 7 bases and V 1 base, and 3 bases lay outside the gene matches. DNA for the CDR3: TGTGCCAGCAGCCAAGTAGCGGGGGGGCGTAATGAGCAGTTCTTC. The encoded protein is CASSQVAGGRNEQFF.

V gene TRBV5-1 combines with J gene TRBJ1-1, with 8 bases matching TRBD1. Germline-derived CDR1 and CDR2 are SGHRS and YFSETQ. With 4 bases clipped from V and 5 bases from J, the junction kept 4 bases outside the gene matches. The CDR3 is made up of 13 amino acids. The CDR3 nucleotides are TGCGCCAGCAGCGGAACAGGGGGAACTGAAGCTTTCTTT. It encodes CASSGTGGTEAFF.

This chain connects TRBV28 to TRBJ2-2; D remains unclear. The CDR3 has 15 residues. Germline V gives CDR1 MDHEN, CDR2 SYDVKM. Trimming pared 3 bases from V and 6 bases from J, leaving 14 bases between. CDR3 sequence (DNA): TGTGCCAGCAGTTTTTCGTGGCCACCGCCCGGGGAGCTGTTTTTT. Translating gives CASSFSWPPPGELFF.

This chain connects TRBV30 to TRBJ1-1; 9 positions match TRBD1. The ends lost 5 bases at V and 3 bases at J; junction bases unmatched: 7. CDR1 is GTSNPN and CDR2 is SVGIG in the germline V gene (reference sequence). The CDR3 loop spans 14 amino acids. CDR3 DNA sequence: TGTGCCTGGTACAGGGGGCGTCTTTACACTGAAGCTTTCTTT. It codes for CAWYRGRLYTEAFF.

In this sample, this clone turned up once. V gene TRBV5-1 combines with J gene TRBJ1-2, with D unresolved. This CDR3 has 15 amino acids. V was clipped by 0 bases and J by 2 bases, with 11 bases between them. CDR1 and CDR2 (germline): SGHRS, YFSETQ. The CDR3 here is CASSLGRARNYGYTF. In DNA form, the CDR3 reads TGCGCCAGCAGCTTGGGTAGGGCTAGGAACTATGGCTACACCTTC.

V gene TRBV6-1 combines with J gene TRBJ1-2, with no clear D. Germline loops: CDR1 MNHNS, CDR2 SASEGT. This CDR3 comprises 19 residues. The V end was cut by 3 bases, the J end by 0 bases, with 23 bases between. CDR3 residues: CASSELRLAADKANYGYTF. In DNA form, the CDR3 reads TGTGCCAGCAGTGAGTTGAGGTTGGCGGCCGACAAAGCTAACTATGGCTACACCTTC.

The chain uses TRBV4-1 and TRBJ1-5; D perhaps matches TRBD1 (5 bases). The V gene's germline CDR1 is MGHRA and CDR2 YSYEKL. The CDR3 sequence is 17 residues long. Trimming pared 0 bases from V and 3 bases from J, leaving 15 bases between. CDR3 DNA: TGCGCCAGCAGCCAAGAACCGGCGGGGCAGCACAATCAGCCCCAGCATTTT. This translates into CASSQEPAGQHNQPQHF.

V is TRBV11-3 and J is TRBJ2-4, with a weak D call TRBD2 (5 bases). Trimming removed 5 bases at V and 0 bases at J, with 17 bases between. Germline loops: CDR1 SGHNT, CDR2 YENEEA. CDR3 length: 17 amino acids. This CDR3 is CASSLKRRGLAKNIQYF. The CDR3 nucleotides are TGTGCCAGCAGCCTAAAAAGGCGCGGGCTAGCCAAAAACATTCAGTACTTC. Full variable domain (missing parts from reference TRBV11-3 and TRBJ2-4): EAGVVQSPRYKIIEKKQPVAFWCNPISGHNTLYWYLQNLGQGPELLIRYENEEAVDDSQLPKDRFSAERLKGVDSTLKIQPAELGDSAVYLCASSLKRRGLAKNIQYFGAGTRLSVL.

This clone was seen more than once but under ten times. The V gene is TRBV5-6, the J gene TRBJ2-1; D unresolved. The V gene lost 1 base and the J gene lost 8 bases, with 16 bases spanning the gap. The CDR3 loop spans 15 amino acids. Looked up from germline, CDR1 is SGHDT and CDR2 is YYEEEE. CDR3 nucleotides: TGTGCCAGCAGCTTGTTGCCCCTCGAATCCCATGAGCAGTTCTTC. Translating gives CASSLLPLESHEQFF.

The chain is built from TRBV7-3 and TRBJ2-5, with D unresolved. V lost 3 bases to trimming and J lost 5 bases, with 10 bases between them. CDR1 is SGHTA, CDR2 FQGTGA, per germline. The CDR3 runs to 13 residues. The CDR3 region is CASSFFHGETQYF. CDR3 DNA: TGTGCCAGCAGCTTCTTTCATGGGGAGACCCAGTACTTC.

The gene calls are TRBV9 and TRBJ2-3; 11 bases match TRBD1. After removal of 4 bases from V and 1 base from J, the junction contained 2 bases not matched to a gene. This CDR3 comprises 15 residues. Germline V CDR1 and CDR2: SGDLS, YYNGEE. CDR3 in amino acids: CASSRGQGGTDTQYF. DNA for the CDR3: TGTGCCAGCAGCCGGGGACAGGGGGGCACAGATACGCAGTATTTT.

The chain couples TRBV18 to TRBJ1-3, with 12 bases fitting TRBD1. The CDR3 loop spans 16 amino acids. Germline V gene sequence: CDR1 KGHSH, CDR2 LQKENI. After removal of 1 base from V and 4 bases from J, the junction contained 2 bases not matched to a gene. In nucleotides, the CDR3 is TGTGCCAGCTCACCACTGGGACAGGGGGCCGGAAACACCATATATTTT. Residues: CASSPLGQGAGNTIYF.

This chain links TRBV6-1 with TRBJ1-2; D not resolved. Germline V gives CDR1 MNHNS, CDR2 SASEGT. The CDR3 totals 13 residues. The ends were cut back, 0 bases at V and 4 bases at J, with 6 bases in the middle. In DNA form, the CDR3 reads TGTGCCAGCAGTGAAGCAGGGCGCTATGGCTACACCTTC. Protein: CASSEAGRYGYTF.

This chain joins TRBV27 and TRBJ1-4; D is perhaps TRBD1 (5 bases). The length of the CDR3 is 15 residues. Trimming pared 4 bases from V and 1 base from J, leaving 10 bases between. Germline V gene lookup returns CDR1 MNHEY and CDR2 SMNVEV (reference sequence). CDR3 sequence: CASSSTAQTNEKLFF. The CDR3 nucleotides read TGTGCCAGCAGTTCGACAGCCCAAACTAATGAAAAACTGTTTTTT. The complete variable domain, with remaining parts taken from reference TRBV27 and TRBJ1-4, reads EAQVTQNPRYLITVTGKKLTVTCSQNMNHEYMSWYRQDPGLGLRQIYYSMNVEVTDKGDVPEGYKVSRKEKRNFPLILESPSPNQTSLYFCASSSTAQTNEKLFFGSGTQLSVL.

This clone has only one observation. J is TRBJ2-1 and V is TRBV9; TRBD2 is a possible D gene (5 bases). CDR1 and CDR2 from the germline V gene are SGDLS and YYNGEE. V was trimmed by 0 bases and J by 5 bases, leaving 12 bases between them. The CDR3 loop spans 15 amino acids. CDR3 bases: TGTGCCAGCAGCGTAGGAGGGATCGTCCACAATGAGCAGTTCTTC. It encodes CASSVGGIVHNEQFF.

The genes are TRBV27 and TRBJ2-7; 9 bases agree with TRBD1. Germline lookup yields CDR1 MNHEY and CDR2 SMNVEV (reference sequence). V trimming: 6 bases; J trimming: 0 bases; junction bases outside the gene matches: 9. This CDR3 contains 16 residues. The CDR3 nucleotides read TGTGCCAGCAGATCGCTAGGACAGGGGCACTCCTACGAGCAGTACTTC. Protein sequence: CASRSLGQGHSYEQYF.

This clone occurred a few times. The rearrangement joins TRBV19 to TRBJ1-5, with 7 bases that match TRBD1. Germline V CDR1 and CDR2: LNHDA, SQIVND (reference sequence). The CDR3 totals 15 residues. With V trimmed by 6 bases and J by 4 bases, 9 bases remained unmatched. CDR3 sequence reads: CASRTEGTVNQPQHF. The CDR3 bases are TGTGCCAGTAGGACCGAAGGGACAGTGAATCAGCCCCAGCATTTT.

This chain connects TRBV10-3 to TRBJ2-1; 15 bases fit TRBD2. The CDR3 is 16 residues long. Per germline, CDR1 ENHRY and CDR2 SYGVKD. V shed 2 bases, J shed 8 bases, and the junction held 4 bases outside the gene matches. The CDR3 nucleotides read TGTGCCATCAGTGAGGCCGGGACTAGCGGGGGGTATGAGCAGTTCTTC. It yields the protein CAISEAGTSGGYEQFF.

The rearrangement uses TRBV19 and TRBJ2-1; weak D call: TRBD2 (6 bases). Trimming took off 3 bases at V and 4 bases at J, with 16 bases between the two ends. The CDR3 consists of 16 residues. Germline V gene data show CDR1 as LNHDA and CDR2 as SQIVND (reference sequence). The CDR3 region has the DNA TGTGCCAGTAGTATCCAGTGGAGGCGGGGTTACAATGAGCAGTTCTTC. It yields the protein CASSIQWRRGYNEQFF.

The chain combines TRBV6-1 with TRBJ1-6; D is uncertain. CDR3 length: 15 residues. The germline gives CDR1 MNHNS, CDR2 SASEGT. V was shortened by 1 base and J by 0 bases, with 4 bases between the two germline ends. Here the CDR3 DNA reads TGTGCCAGCAGTGAAGGGAGCTCCTATAATTCACCCCTCCACTTT. Its protein is CASSEGSSYNSPLHF.